Presented here are 2 T cell receptor beta chains from one specimen sequenced in a study of T-cell reconstitution after alpha-beta-depleted transplantation in children (dated by TCRdb to 2016 to 2017). Libraries were made using PCR. For sequencing, an Illumina HiSeq 2500 was employed. Molecular barcoding was employed in the preparation of TCR libraries, with unique molecular identifiers being used to normalize TCRbeta repertoire quantification. TCRdb reprocessed the public reads (quality trimming at Q25 with fastp, clone calling with MiXCR) and kept in-frame beta chains. Rows are combined by CDR3 protein, so each entry shows the most common genes and DNA. This sample gives 670,000 or so distinct CDR3 sequences in total; around 13% of them show up just once. The biggest ten clones account for around 0.79% of the sample. This specimen's treatment or condition label, per the study, means: allogeneic hematopoietic cell transplantation with graft depleted of TCRalphabeta T cells and CD19 B cells.

The specimen comprised PBMCs, sampled before TCRalphabeta/CD19-depleted stem cell transplant. Receptors originate from a girl aged 2-10 years with congenital amegakaryocytic thrombocytopenia, due to receive a stem cell transplant.

This clonotype was counted only a few times. The CDR3 coding sequence is TGTGCCACCAGTGATTTCGGCGGAACTGAGCAGTTCTTC. It translates to CATSDFGGTEQFF. The V call is TRBV24-1, the J call TRBJ2-1; unclear D gene. V was pared by 1 base and J by 9 bases, with 9 bases between. This CDR3 comprises 13 residues. The germline CDR1 and CDR2 sequences are KGHDR and SFDVKD.

This clonotype was counted between two and nine times. The chain employs TRBV5-1 and TRBJ1-5; D gene uncertain. The CDR3 consists of 15 residues. Germline assignment: CDR1 SGHRS and CDR2 YFSETQ. V was shortened by 4 bases and J by 8 bases, with 19 bases between the two germline ends. The CDR3 region has the DNA TGCGCCAGCAGCCCCATTGGAGGTTTTATTGAGCCCCAGCATTTT. It specifies CASSPIGGFIEPQHF.